This TCR beta chain comes out of a study of T cell repertoires in cytomegalovirus infection. Study-level information: HLA-B-restricted CMV epitopes that are well studied, plus recently identified HLA-C-restricted ones, were used by the study. The public TCR beta signatures pointed to both CMV infection and matching HLA type.

Overall study findings and caveats: People with CMV and the relevant HLA were identified by cumulative public TCR beta family frequency. Within the response measured ex vivo, HLA-C-restricted CMV-specific TCR beta clonotypes were dominant.

In the case of this clonotype: Antigen specificity is unknown.

The CDR3 contains 15 residues. Trimming left V 5 bases short and J 4 bases short, with 18 bases between. Germline loops: CDR1 SEHNR, CDR2 FQNEAQ (reference sequence). TCRdb passed the reads through MiXCR, listing each CDR3 protein once. The sample shows about 890,000 distinct CDR3 sequences, approximately 31% of them seen only once. The material was cultured CD8+ T cells from PBMCs, obtained from culture after CMV antigen stimulation. The TCR originated in a human donor in good health (CMV status not recorded). Some clones in this sample may be carry-over from other donors' samples. J is TRBJ2-7 and V is TRBV7-9; D perhaps matches TRBD1 (6 bases). The CDR3 region is CASSPRVGTTYEQYF. The CDR3 DNA reads as TGTGCCAGCAGCCCCCGTGTAGGGACAACGTACGAGCAGTACTTC. Drawing the rest from reference TRBV7-9 and TRBJ2-7, the complete variable domain is DTGVSQNPRHKITKRGQNVTFRCDPISEHNRLYWYRQTLGQGPEFLTYFQNEAQLEKSRLLSDRFSAERPKGSFSTLEIQRTEQGDSAMYLCASSPRVGTTYEQYFGPGTRLTVT.